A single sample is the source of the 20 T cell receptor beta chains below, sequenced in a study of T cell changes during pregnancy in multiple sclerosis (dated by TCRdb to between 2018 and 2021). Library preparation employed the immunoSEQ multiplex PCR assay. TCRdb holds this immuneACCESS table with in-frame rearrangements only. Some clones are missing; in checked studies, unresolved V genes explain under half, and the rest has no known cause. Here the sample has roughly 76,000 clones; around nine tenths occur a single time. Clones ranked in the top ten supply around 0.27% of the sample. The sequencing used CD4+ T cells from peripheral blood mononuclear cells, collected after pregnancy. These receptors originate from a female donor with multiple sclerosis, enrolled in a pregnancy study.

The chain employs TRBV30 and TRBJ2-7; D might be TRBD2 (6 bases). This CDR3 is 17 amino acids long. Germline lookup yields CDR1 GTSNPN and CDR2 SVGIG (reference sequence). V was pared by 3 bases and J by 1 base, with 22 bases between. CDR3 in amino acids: CAWRLNFGTRGSYEQYF. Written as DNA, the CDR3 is TGTGCCTGGAGGTTAAATTTCGGGACTCGCGGGTCCTACGAGCAGTACTTC.

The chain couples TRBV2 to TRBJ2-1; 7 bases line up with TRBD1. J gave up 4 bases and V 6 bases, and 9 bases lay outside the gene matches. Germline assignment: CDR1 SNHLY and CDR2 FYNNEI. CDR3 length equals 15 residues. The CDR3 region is CASRPLRQGYNEQFF. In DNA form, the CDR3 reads TGTGCCAGCAGGCCCTTGAGACAGGGATACAATGAGCAGTTCTTC.

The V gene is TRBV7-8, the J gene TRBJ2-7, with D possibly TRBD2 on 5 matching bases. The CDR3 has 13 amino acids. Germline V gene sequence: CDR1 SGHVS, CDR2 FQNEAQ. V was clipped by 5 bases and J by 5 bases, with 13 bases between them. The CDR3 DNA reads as TGTGCCAGCAGCAAAGACGTAGCGCACGAGCAGTACTTC. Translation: CASSKDVAHEQYF.

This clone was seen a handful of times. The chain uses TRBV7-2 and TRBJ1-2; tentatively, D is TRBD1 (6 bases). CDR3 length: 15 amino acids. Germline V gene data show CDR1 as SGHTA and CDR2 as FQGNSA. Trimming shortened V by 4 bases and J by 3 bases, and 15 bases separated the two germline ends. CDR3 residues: CASSSDSFGYYGYTF. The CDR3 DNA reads TGTGCCAGCAGCTCGGACAGTTTCGGCTACTATGGCTACACCTTC.

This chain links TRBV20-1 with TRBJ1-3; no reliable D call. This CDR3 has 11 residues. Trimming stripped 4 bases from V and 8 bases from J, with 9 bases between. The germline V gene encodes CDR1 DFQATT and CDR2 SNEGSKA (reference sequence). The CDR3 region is CSATQSDTIYF. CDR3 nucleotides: TGCAGTGCTACCCAGTCAGACACCATATATTTT.

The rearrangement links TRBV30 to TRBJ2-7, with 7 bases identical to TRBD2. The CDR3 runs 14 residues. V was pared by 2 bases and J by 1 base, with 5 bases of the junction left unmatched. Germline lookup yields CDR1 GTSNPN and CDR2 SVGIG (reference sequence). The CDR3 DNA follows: TGTGCCTGGAGTAGACTAGCCCAATCCTACGAGCAGTACTTC. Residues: CAWSRLAQSYEQYF.

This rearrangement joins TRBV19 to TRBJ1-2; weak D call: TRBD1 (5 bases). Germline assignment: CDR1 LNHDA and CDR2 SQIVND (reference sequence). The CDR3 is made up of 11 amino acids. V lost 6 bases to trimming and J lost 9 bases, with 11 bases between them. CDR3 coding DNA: TGTGCCAGTAGCCCAGGGTTTCGCTACACCTTC. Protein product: CASSPGFRYTF.

The chain's CDR3 is CASSRTSTSGNIQYF. The CDR3 DNA is TGTGCCAGCAGCCGCACCTCGACTAGCGGAAACATTCAGTACTTC. V gene TRBV6-5 combines with J gene TRBJ2-4; TRBD2 aligns across 9 bases. J was trimmed by 6 bases and V by 6 bases; bases with no gene match: 9. Germline lookup yields CDR1 MNHEY and CDR2 SVGAGI. The length of the CDR3 is 15 residues.

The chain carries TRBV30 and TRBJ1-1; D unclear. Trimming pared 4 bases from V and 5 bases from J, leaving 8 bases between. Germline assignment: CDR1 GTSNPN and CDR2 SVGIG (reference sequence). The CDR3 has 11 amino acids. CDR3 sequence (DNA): TGTGCCTGGATCCCCACAACTGAAGCTTTCTTT. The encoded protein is CAWIPTTEAFF.

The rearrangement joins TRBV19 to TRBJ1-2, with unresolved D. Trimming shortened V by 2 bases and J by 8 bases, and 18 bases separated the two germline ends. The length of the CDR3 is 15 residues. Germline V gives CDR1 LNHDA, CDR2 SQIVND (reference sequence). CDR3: CASSISTFGSMGYTF. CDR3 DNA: TGTGCCAGTAGTATATCCACATTCGGGTCTATGGGCTACACCTTC. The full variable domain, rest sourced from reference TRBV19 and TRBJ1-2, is DGGITQSPKYLFRKEGQNVTLSCEQNLNHDAMYWYRQDPGQGLRLIYYSQIVNDFQKGDIAEGYSVSREKKESFPLTVTSAQKNPTAFYLCASSISTFGSMGYTFGSGTRLTVV.

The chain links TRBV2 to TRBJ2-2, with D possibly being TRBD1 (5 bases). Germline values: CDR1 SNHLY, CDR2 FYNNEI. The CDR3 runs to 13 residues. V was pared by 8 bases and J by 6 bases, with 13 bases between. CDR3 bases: TGTGCCAGCCAGGGCCTGACCGCCGGGGAGCTGTTTTTT. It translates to CASQGLTAGELFF.

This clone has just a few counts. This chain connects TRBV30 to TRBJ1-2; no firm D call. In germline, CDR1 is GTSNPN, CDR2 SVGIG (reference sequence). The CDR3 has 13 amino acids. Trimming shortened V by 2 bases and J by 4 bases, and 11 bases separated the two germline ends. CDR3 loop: CAWSPGDGYGYTF. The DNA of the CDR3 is TGTGCCTGGAGTCCCGGGGATGGCTATGGCTACACCTTC.

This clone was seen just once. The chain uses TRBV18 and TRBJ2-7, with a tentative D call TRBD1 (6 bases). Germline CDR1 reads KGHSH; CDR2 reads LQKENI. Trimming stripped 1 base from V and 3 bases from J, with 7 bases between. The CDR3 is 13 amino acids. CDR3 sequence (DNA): TGTGCCAGCTCACCACGGACAGTCTACGAGCAGTACTTC. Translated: CASSPRTVYEQYF.

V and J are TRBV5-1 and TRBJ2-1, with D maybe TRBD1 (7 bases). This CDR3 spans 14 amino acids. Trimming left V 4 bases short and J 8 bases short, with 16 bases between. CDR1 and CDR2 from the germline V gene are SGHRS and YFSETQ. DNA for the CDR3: TGCGCCAGCAGCCAAAGGACAGGAGGGCATGAGCAGTTCTTC. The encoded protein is CASSQRTGGHEQFF.

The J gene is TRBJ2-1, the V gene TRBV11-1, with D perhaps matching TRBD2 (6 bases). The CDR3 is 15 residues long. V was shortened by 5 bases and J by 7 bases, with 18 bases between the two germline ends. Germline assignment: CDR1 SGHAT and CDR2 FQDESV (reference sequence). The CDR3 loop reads CASSPDRGTRNEQFF. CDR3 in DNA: TGTGCCAGCAGCCCCGATCGGGGGACTCGGAATGAGCAGTTCTTC.

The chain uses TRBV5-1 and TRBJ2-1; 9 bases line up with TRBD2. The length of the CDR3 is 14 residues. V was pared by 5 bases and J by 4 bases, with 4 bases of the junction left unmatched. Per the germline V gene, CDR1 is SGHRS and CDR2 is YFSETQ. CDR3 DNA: TGCGCCAGCAGGACTAGCGGAGGGTACAATGAGCAGTTCTTC. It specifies CASRTSGGYNEQFF. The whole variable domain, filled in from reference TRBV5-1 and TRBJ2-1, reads KAGVTQTPRYLIKTRGQQVTLSCSPISGHRSVSWYQQTPGQGLQFLFEYFSETQRNKGNFPGRFSGRQFSNSRSEMNVSTLELGDSALYLCASRTSGGYNEQFFGPGTRLTVL.

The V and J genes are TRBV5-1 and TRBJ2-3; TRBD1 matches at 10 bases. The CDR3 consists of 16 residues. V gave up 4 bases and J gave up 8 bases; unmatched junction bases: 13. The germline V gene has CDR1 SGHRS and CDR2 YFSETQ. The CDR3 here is CASSPVDFGTGVTQYF. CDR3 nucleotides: TGCGCCAGCAGCCCGGTCGATTTCGGGACAGGGGTTACGCAGTATTTT.

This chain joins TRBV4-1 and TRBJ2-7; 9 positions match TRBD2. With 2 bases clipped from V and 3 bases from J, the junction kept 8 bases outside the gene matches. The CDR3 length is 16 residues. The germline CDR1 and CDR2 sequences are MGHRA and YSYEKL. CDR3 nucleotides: TGCGCCAGCAGCCAACAGGAGGCTAGCGGGGTCTACGAGCAGTACTTC. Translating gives CASSQQEASGVYEQYF.

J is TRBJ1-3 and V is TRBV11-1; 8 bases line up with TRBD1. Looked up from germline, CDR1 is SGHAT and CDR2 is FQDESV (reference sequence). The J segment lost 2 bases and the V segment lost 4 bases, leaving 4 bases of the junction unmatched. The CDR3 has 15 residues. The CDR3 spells CASSSRTGTGNTIYF. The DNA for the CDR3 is TGTGCCAGCAGCTCCCGGACAGGGACTGGAAACACCATATATTTT. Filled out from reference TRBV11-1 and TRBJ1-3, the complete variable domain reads EAEVAQSPRYKITEKSQAVAFWCDPISGHATLYWYRQILGQGPELLVQFQDESVVDDSQLPKDRFSAERLKGVDSTLKIQPAELGDSAMYLCASSSRTGTGNTIYFGEGSWLTVV.

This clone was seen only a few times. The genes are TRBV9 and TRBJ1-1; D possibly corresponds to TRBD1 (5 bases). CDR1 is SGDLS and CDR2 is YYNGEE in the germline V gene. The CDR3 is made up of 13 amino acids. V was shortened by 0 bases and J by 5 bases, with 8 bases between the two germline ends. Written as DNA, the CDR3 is TGTGCCAGCAGCGTAGAGGGGTGGACTGAAGCTTTCTTT. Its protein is CASSVEGWTEAFF.